The clone carrying this T cell receptor (beta chain) was detected many times. Its antigen is undetermined. These data belong to a study of CD8 T cells in ankylosing spondylitis. Findings and caveats of the study: Eight highly homologous variants made up a TCR beta motif, and this motif appeared characteristic of ankylosing spondylitis blood. Researchers reportedly found disease-linked clones significantly enriched in matched ankylosing spondylitis synovial fluid.

TCRdb processed the 5' RACE reads anew with MiXCR; each CDR3 protein has one entry. The sample lists more than 150,000 distinct CDR3 sequences; 15% to 20% were seen once. CDR1 and CDR2 (germline): MNHNS, SASEGT. Trimming left V 0 bases short and J 7 bases short, with 15 bases between. CDR3 length: 15 residues. V and J are TRBV6-1 and TRBJ1-2, with D tentatively TRBD1 (5 bases). The clonotype was recovered from a male donor aged 10 to 30 with ankylosing spondylitis or in good health (not recorded which). The specimen was blood, either unsorted or a sorted T cell fraction (not recorded which). The DNA of the CDR3 is TGTGCCAGCAGTGAAGCAAGCAGGGACCTCCGTGGCTACACCTTC. It is translated as CASSEASRDLRGYTF.